Each of the 8 T cell receptor beta chains below was sequenced from the same sample in a study of response to subunit inactivated influenza vaccine. Via MiXCR, TCRdb re-called the RT-PCR reads, giving one row per CDR3 protein. The profile shows about 780,000 distinct CDR3 sequences, roughly 18% of them singletons. The material was PBMCs from blood, obtained around 5 days after vaccination. The source of these receptors is a man aged 45-65 years who received an inactivated influenza vaccine.

The CDR3 here is CASGMGQGNSPLHF. In nucleotides, the CDR3 is TGTGCCAGCGGAATGGGACAGGGAAATTCACCCCTCCACTTT. The chain has TRBV7-9 and TRBJ1-6, with TRBD1 matching over 9 bases. CDR1 and CDR2 (germline): SEHNR, FQNEAQ (reference sequence). With 8 bases clipped from V and 7 bases from J, the junction kept 6 bases outside the gene matches. The CDR3 consists of 14 residues.

The V and J genes are TRBV28 and TRBJ2-5; TRBD1 is a possible D gene (5 bases). The V end lost 4 bases, the J end lost 3 bases, and 12 bases lay between the germline ends. CDR1 MDHEN and CDR2 SYDVKM come from the germline V gene. The CDR3 spans 14 residues. CDR3 DNA: TGTGCCAGCAGTTCCAGACTGACAGAAGAGACCCAGTACTTC. This codes for CASSSRLTEETQYF.

This clonotype was recorded many times. The gene calls are TRBV7-2 and TRBJ2-5; D is perhaps TRBD1 (5 bases). The germline CDR1 and CDR2 sequences are SGHTA and FQGNSA. This CDR3 contains 13 residues. V was shortened by 4 bases and J by 2 bases, with 8 bases between the two germline ends. CDR3 DNA: TGTGCCAGCAGCTCGCAGGGACAAGAGACCCAGTACTTC. It is translated as CASSSQGQETQYF.

The sample holds a few counts of this clonotype. The V gene is TRBV2, the J gene TRBJ2-1; no reliable D call. Germline V gene sequence: CDR1 SNHLY, CDR2 FYNNEI. Trimming cost V 8 bases and J 8 bases, with 19 bases left between them. CDR3 size: 14 residues. CDR3 sequence (DNA): TGTGCCAGCTATCGTTTTGGGTTGTTAGATGAGCAGTTCTTC. Amino acid sequence: CASYRFGLLDEQFF.

Ten or more counts support this clonotype. The V call is TRBV7-2, the J call TRBJ2-2; no definite D call. The V and J ends lost 5 bases and 0 bases respectively, with 10 bases between them. The CDR3 is 15 amino acids. Germline V gene lookup returns CDR1 SGHTA and CDR2 FQGNSA. The CDR3 region has the DNA TGTGCCAGCAGCCAACAAGGCCCGAACACCGGGGAGCTGTTTTTT. Translated: CASSQQGPNTGELFF.

This chain uses TRBV6-1 with TRBJ2-1; the match to TRBD2 covers 8 bases. V gave up 6 bases and J gave up 13 bases; unmatched junction bases: 14. CDR1 and CDR2 (germline): MNHNS, SASEGT. The CDR3 extends over 14 amino acids. This chain's CDR3 is CASRTSASLINQFF. Here the CDR3 DNA reads TGTGCCAGCAGGACTAGCGCATCGCTAATTAACCAGTTCTTC.

The chain carries TRBV12-3 or TRBV12-4 and TRBJ1-1; the D gene is possibly TRBD1 (5 bases). This CDR3 comprises 12 residues. The V end was cut by 1 base, the J end by 10 bases, with 10 bases between. CDR3 in DNA: TGTGCCAGCAGTTTAGGGCTAGGGGTAGCTTTCTTT. As protein: CASSLGLGVAFF.

V and J are TRBV7-2 and TRBJ2-1, with unresolved D. This CDR3 is 15 amino acids long. CDR1 is SGHTA and CDR2 is FQGNSA in the germline V gene. The germline V and J ends were trimmed by 1 base and 3 bases, with 10 bases remaining between them. The chain's CDR3 is CASSLGRWVYNEQFF. CDR3 DNA sequence: TGTGCCAGCAGCTTAGGACGGTGGGTCTACAATGAGCAGTTCTTC.